The 21 T cell receptor beta chains reported below all come from one sample, sequenced in a study of beta chain features in type 1 diabetes (dated by TCRdb to between 2018 and 2020). Broader findings and caveats from the paper: Type 1 diabetes patients showed a moderate but significant shortening of TCRB CDR3 length in all four CD4+ subsets.

Their antigens remain unidentified. The library relied on the immunoSEQ multiplex PCR assay. The entire amount of isolated RNA was reverse transcribed using the High Capacity cDNA Reverse Transcription Kit, so the sequenced TCRB transcripts were expressed ones. The clones in this table, taken by TCRdb from immuneACCESS, are in-frame only. Not every clone is retained; where verified, under half of the shortfall comes from an unresolved V gene, and the cause of the rest is unknown. This sample comprises 300,000 to 450,000 clones, over 9% of them detected only once. Approximately 0.6% of the sample goes to the ten largest clones. Sequencing was done on a sample of central memory CD4+ T cells from blood. These receptors were obtained from a man younger than 40 with type 1 diabetes.

The chain has TRBV10-1 and TRBJ2-3; 15 nucleotides align to TRBD2. CDR3 length equals 17 residues. V lost 6 bases, J lost 5 bases, and 9 bases stayed unmatched. The germline V gene encodes CDR1 WNHNN and CDR2 SYGVQD (reference sequence). In DNA, the CDR3 is TGCGCCAGCAGCTCCGGACTAGCGGGAGGGCTAGGAGATACGCAGTATTTT. The encoded protein is CASSSGLAGGLGDTQYF.

The chain uses TRBV5-1 and TRBJ2-3; 9 nucleotides line up with TRBD2. Germline CDR1 is SGHRS and CDR2 is YFSETQ. This CDR3 spans 16 amino acids. With V trimmed by 0 bases and J by 3 bases, 5 bases remained unmatched. CDR3 DNA: TGCGCCAGCAGCTTGGCCGTTAGCGGGAGTACAGATACGCAGTATTTT. It is translated as CASSLAVSGSTDTQYF.

This clone was observed a few times. Additional DNA sequences in this sample encode the identical CDR3. The chain recombines TRBV28 with TRBJ1-2; 8 bases line up with TRBD1. This CDR3 contains 13 residues. V shed 2 bases, J shed 8 bases, and the junction held 4 bases outside the gene matches. Per germline, CDR1 MDHEN and CDR2 SYDVKM. The CDR3 DNA follows: TGTGCCAGCAGTTTAGGACAGGGTGGAGGCTACACCTTC. This codes for CASSLGQGGGYTF.

V usage is TRBV28 and J usage is TRBJ2-5, with TRBD2 matching 14 bases. Germline values: CDR1 MDHEN, CDR2 SYDVKM. J lost 13 bases, V lost 6 bases, and 13 bases had no gene match. This CDR3 spans 15 amino acids. This CDR3 is CASSLGGLAGGRRYF. The CDR3 region has the DNA TGTGCCAGCAGCTTAGGCGGACTAGCGGGAGGCCGGAGGTACTTC. Combining the CDR3 with reference TRBV28 and TRBJ2-5 gives the whole variable domain DVKVTQSSRYLVKRTGEKVFLECVQDMDHENMFWYRQDPGLGLRLIYFSYDVKMKEKGDIPEGYSVSREKKERFSLILESASTNQTSMYLCASSLGGLAGGRRYFGPGTRLLVL.

This clone was observed a few times. The chain joins TRBV5-1 to TRBJ1-2, with D perhaps TRBD1 (5 bases). V lost 0 bases and J 8 bases, leaving 11 bases between the germline ends. This CDR3 spans 13 amino acids. Looked up from germline, CDR1 is SGHRS and CDR2 is YFSETQ. The CDR3 coding sequence is TGCGCCAGCAGCTTGGAGACAGAGGGAGGCTACACCTTC. Translating gives CASSLETEGGYTF.

This clone came up a few times. The chain has TRBV11-2 and TRBJ2-3, with D possibly matching TRBD2 (5 bases). The CDR3 is 11 amino acids. Trimming stripped 5 bases from V and 8 bases from J, with 8 bases between. Looked up from germline, CDR1 is SGHAT and CDR2 is FQNNGV. The CDR3 sequence is CASSQRATQYF. CDR3 DNA sequence: TGTGCCAGCAGCCAGAGGGCTACGCAGTATTTT. Complete variable domain (other parts from reference TRBV11-2 and TRBJ2-3): EAGVAQSPRYKIIEKRQSVAFWCNPISGHATLYWYQQILGQGPKLLIQFQNNGVVDDSQLPKDRFSAERLKGVDSTLKIQPAKLEDSAVYLCASSQRATQYFGPGTRLTVL.

The chain couples TRBV10-3 to TRBJ1-1, with D perhaps TRBD1 (5 bases). Deletions cut 2 bases from V and 4 bases from J, with 11 bases between. The CDR3 sequence is 14 residues long. The germline V gene encodes CDR1 ENHRY and CDR2 SYGVKD. The DNA of the CDR3 is TGTGCCATCAGTGAGATGGGGGAGGTCACTGAAGCTTTCTTT. This encodes CAISEMGEVTEAFF.

This sequence joins TRBV5-1 and TRBJ1-2; TRBD1 aligns across 12 bases. The CDR3 sequence is 15 residues long. J gave up 6 bases and V 2 bases, and 5 bases lay outside the gene matches. The germline gives CDR1 SGHRS, CDR2 YFSETQ. This chain's CDR3 is CASSFSGTGGNGYTF. CDR3 nucleotide sequence: TGCGCCAGCAGCTTCTCCGGGACAGGGGGCAATGGCTACACCTTC.

V usage is TRBV7-8 and J usage is TRBJ1-4, with no clear D. Trimming left V 1 base short and J 8 bases short, with 14 bases between. In germline, CDR1 is SGHVS, CDR2 FQNEAQ. The CDR3 has 15 amino acids. In DNA form, the CDR3 reads TGTGCCAGCAGCTTAGGGGGAGGGCTGGAGGAAAAACTGTTTTTT. Translation: CASSLGGGLEEKLFF.

This clone was detected a few times. The chain employs TRBV5-4 and TRBJ1-2; 8 bases agree with TRBD1. Germline CDR1 is SGHNT and CDR2 is YYREEE (reference sequence). The CDR3 length is 13 residues. The trim removed 6 bases at V and 7 bases at J, leaving 8 bases unmatched. The CDR3 region is CASISQGAGGYTF. As DNA, the CDR3 is TGTGCCAGCATTTCCCAGGGGGCGGGTGGCTACACCTTC. The full variable domain, with the rest looked up from reference TRBV5-4 and TRBJ1-2, is ETGVTQSPTHLIKTRGQQVTLRCSSQSGHNTVSWYQQALGQGPQFIFQYYREEENGRGNFPPRFSGLQFPNYSSELNVNALELDDSALYLCASISQGAGGYTFGSGTRLTVV.

This clone was counted between two and nine times. The chain carries TRBV7-2 and TRBJ2-6; the match to TRBD1 covers 9 bases. J gave up 4 bases and V 8 bases, and 9 bases lay outside the gene matches. Germline loops: CDR1 SGHTA, CDR2 FQGNSA. This CDR3 has 16 residues. The CDR3 sequence: CASPGQGRWGANVLTF. The CDR3, as DNA: TGTGCCAGCCCCGGACAGGGGCGATGGGGGGCCAACGTCCTGACTTTC.

The CDR3 coding sequence is TGCGCCAGCAGCCAAGAAGGGCGGGAGTATCGCATTCAGTACTTC. This sequence encodes CASSQEGREYRIQYF. The gene calls are TRBV4-3 and TRBJ2-4, with 7 bases aligning to TRBD2. The CDR3 runs to 15 residues. J was trimmed by 9 bases and V by 0 bases; bases with no gene match: 8. Per the germline V gene, CDR1 is LGHNA and CDR2 is YSLEER.

This clone has just one count. CDR3 sequence reads: CASSAGQMSEKLFF. DNA of the CDR3: TGTGCCAGCAGTGCGGGACAGATGAGTGAAAAACTGTTTTTT. The chain has TRBV6-1 and TRBJ1-4; 7 nucleotides line up with TRBD1. V lost 4 bases and J lost 7; bases outside the gene matches: 6. CDR1 is MNHNS and CDR2 is SASEGT in the germline V gene. The CDR3 contains 14 residues.

This clone was detected a few times. CDR3 DNA sequence: TGTGCCAGCAGCCCCCAGCTGGGACAGACGAACACCGGGGAGCTGTTTTTT. Its translation is CASSPQLGQTNTGELFF. The chain has TRBV7-3 and TRBJ2-2; 7 positions agree with TRBD1. The CDR3 is 17 residues long. Germline V gives CDR1 SGHTA, CDR2 FQGTGA. Losses at the gene ends were 5 bases for V and 0 bases for J; bases not matched to a gene: 9.

This chain joins TRBV11-2 and TRBJ1-5; D is undetermined. This CDR3 comprises 10 residues. In germline, CDR1 is SGHAT, CDR2 FQNNGV. CDR3 region: CAIENQPQHF. The CDR3 DNA is TGTGCAATTGAGAATCAGCCCCAGCATTTT.

This clone was observed a handful of times. CDR3 residues: CASSSTGTGGPYEQYF. DNA for the CDR3: TGTGCCAGCAGTTCAACCGGGACAGGGGGCCCCTACGAGCAGTACTTC. The chain couples TRBV6-6 to TRBJ2-7; TRBD1 matches 12 bases. V lost 4 bases, J lost 2 bases, and 6 bases stayed unmatched. CDR3 length equals 16 residues. Per the germline V gene, CDR1 is MNHNY and CDR2 is SVGAGI (reference sequence).

This clone showed up just once. This sequence joins TRBV7-2 and TRBJ1-4; D is ambiguous. The V end lost 8 bases, the J end lost 10 bases, and 20 bases lay between the germline ends. This CDR3 contains 14 residues. Germline loops: CDR1 SGHTA, CDR2 FQGNSA. The CDR3 sequence: CASGVGLEGRKLFF. CDR3 sequence (DNA): TGTGCCAGCGGCGTGGGTTTGGAGGGAAGAAAACTGTTTTTT.

The chain carries TRBV6-6 and TRBJ2-7; 8 nucleotides agree with TRBD1. This CDR3 spans 13 amino acids. Germline V CDR1 and CDR2: MNHNY, SVGAGI (reference sequence). V shed 7 bases and J 3 bases; nucleotides not matched to a gene: 5. The CDR3 region is CASTNGQGYEQYF. The CDR3 bases are TGTGCCAGCACCAACGGACAGGGCTACGAGCAGTACTTC.

In this sample, this clone turned up many times. The J gene is TRBJ1-2, the V gene TRBV28; the match to TRBD1 covers 8 bases. This CDR3 has 11 amino acids. Per germline, CDR1 MDHEN and CDR2 SYDVKM. After removal of 5 bases from V and 13 bases from J, the junction contained 6 bases not matched to a gene. CDR3: CASSPEQGGTF. CDR3 nucleotides: TGTGCCAGCAGTCCCGAACAGGGGGGCACCTTC.

The rearrangement uses TRBV6-6 and TRBJ2-5; TRBD2 is a possible D gene (5 bases). V lost 6 bases, J lost 2 bases, and 13 bases lay in between. Per germline, CDR1 MNHNY and CDR2 SVGAGI (reference sequence). The CDR3 length is 14 residues. As DNA, the CDR3 is TGTGCCAGCAGCACCCAGACGGGACAAGAGACCCAGTACTTC. Encoded protein: CASSTQTGQETQYF.

The chain employs TRBV4-2 and TRBJ2-3; 10 positions agree with TRBD2. Unmatched junction bases numbered 6, after V lost 4 bases and J lost 2 bases. This CDR3 has 16 amino acids. Germline V lookup: CDR1 LGHNA, CDR2 YNFKEQ. CDR3 nucleotide sequence: TGTGCCAGCAGCCTGCGACTAGCGGGTCCCACAGATACGCAGTATTTT. It yields the protein CASSLRLAGPTDTQYF.